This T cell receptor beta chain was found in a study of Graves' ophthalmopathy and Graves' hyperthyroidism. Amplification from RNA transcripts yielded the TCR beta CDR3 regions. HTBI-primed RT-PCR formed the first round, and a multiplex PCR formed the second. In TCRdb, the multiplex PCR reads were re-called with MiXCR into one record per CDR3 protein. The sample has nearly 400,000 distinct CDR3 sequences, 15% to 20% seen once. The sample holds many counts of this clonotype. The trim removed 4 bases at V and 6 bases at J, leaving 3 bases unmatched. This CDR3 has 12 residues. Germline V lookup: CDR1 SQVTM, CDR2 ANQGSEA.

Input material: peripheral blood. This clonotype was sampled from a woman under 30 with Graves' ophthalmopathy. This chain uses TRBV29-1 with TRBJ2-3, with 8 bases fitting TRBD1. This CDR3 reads CSVGDRTDTQYF. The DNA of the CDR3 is TGCAGCGTTGGGGACAGGACGGATACGCAGTATTTT.